These 4 T cell receptor beta chains were sequenced from one sample in a study of technical replicates of blood from a handful of donors. Some clones are missing from TCRdb's copy, which holds only in-frame ones; the method was immunoSEQ multiplex PCR. The table shows tens of thousands of clones, with about 97% occurring only once. The sequenced sample was T cells isolated from PBMCs. The receptor set was obtained from a human donor in good health.

The chain employs TRBV5-1 and TRBJ1-1, with D possibly being TRBD1 (6 bases). Germline V gene data show CDR1 as SGHRS and CDR2 as YFSETQ. V was shortened by 3 bases and J by 2 bases, with 14 bases between the two germline ends. The CDR3 extends over 15 amino acids. As DNA, the CDR3 is TGCGCCAGCAGCTCCACCGGGACATCAAACACTGAAGCTTTCTTT. It yields the protein CASSSTGTSNTEAFF.

The V call is TRBV5-8, the J call TRBJ2-7; 7 bases are a match to TRBD1. In germline, CDR1 is SGHTS, CDR2 YDEGEE. The CDR3 covers 15 residues. After removal of 0 bases from V and 2 bases from J, the junction contained 5 bases not matched to a gene. CDR3 in DNA: TGTGCCAGCAGCTTGGAGGGACAGCCTACCTACGAGCAGTACTTC. Protein sequence: CASSLEGQPTYEQYF.

CDR3 sequence: CASSFGTSGDEQFF. CDR3 nucleotide sequence: TGTGCCAGCAGCTTTGGGACTAGCGGCGATGAGCAGTTCTTC. The V call is TRBV7-9, the J call TRBJ2-1; 11 bases fit TRBD2. CDR1 and CDR2 from the germline V gene are SEHNR and FQNEAQ (reference sequence). The junction had 3 bases not matched to a gene; V was cut back by 3 bases and J by 8 bases. This CDR3 has 14 amino acids. The full variable domain, completed using reference TRBV7-9 and TRBJ2-1, is DTGVSQNPRHKITKRGQNVTFRCDPISEHNRLYWYRQTLGQGPEFLTYFQNEAQLEKSRLLSDRFSAERPKGSFSTLEIQRTEQGDSAMYLCASSFGTSGDEQFFGPGTRLTVL.

The chain has TRBV7-9 and TRBJ2-7; 8 nucleotides line up with TRBD1. J gave up 2 bases and V 5 bases, and 5 bases lay outside the gene matches. Germline V gene lookup returns CDR1 SEHNR and CDR2 FQNEAQ (reference sequence). The length of the CDR3 is 14 residues. The CDR3, as DNA: TGTGCCAGCAGCCGCGGGACAGGACCCTACGAGCAGTACTTC. This translates into CASSRGTGPYEQYF.